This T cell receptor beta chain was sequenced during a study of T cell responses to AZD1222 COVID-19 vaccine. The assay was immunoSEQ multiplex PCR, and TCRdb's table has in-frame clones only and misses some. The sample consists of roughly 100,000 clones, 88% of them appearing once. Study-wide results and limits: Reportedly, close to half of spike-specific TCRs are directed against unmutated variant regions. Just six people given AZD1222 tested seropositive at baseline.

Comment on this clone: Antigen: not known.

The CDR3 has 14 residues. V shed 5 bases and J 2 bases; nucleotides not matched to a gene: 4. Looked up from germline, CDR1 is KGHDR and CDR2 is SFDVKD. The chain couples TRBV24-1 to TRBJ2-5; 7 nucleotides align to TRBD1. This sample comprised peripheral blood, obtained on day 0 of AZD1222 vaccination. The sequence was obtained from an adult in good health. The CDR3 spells CATSGRDRQETQYF. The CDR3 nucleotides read TGTGCCACCAGTGGCCGGGACAGACAAGAGACCCAGTACTTC.